This T cell receptor (beta chain) appears in the sequencing data of a study of technical replicates of blood from a few donors. V lost 10 bases and J 1 base, leaving 19 bases between the germline ends. Looked up from germline, CDR1 is ENHRY and CDR2 is SYGVKD. The CDR3 covers 15 residues. Generated by immunoSEQ multiplex PCR, the TCRdb table keeps only in-frame clones and is missing some. The table shows 95,000 or so clones, with roughly 95% occurring only once. The receptor's source is a human donor in good health. The sample taken for sequencing was T cells isolated from PBMCs. The chain employs TRBV10-3 and TRBJ1-1; a possible D gene is TRBD1 (6 bases). The CDR3 DNA is TGTGCCACAATAGGACAGTCTAGGGCGAACACTGAAGCTTTCTTT. Amino acid sequence: CATIGQSRANTEAFF.